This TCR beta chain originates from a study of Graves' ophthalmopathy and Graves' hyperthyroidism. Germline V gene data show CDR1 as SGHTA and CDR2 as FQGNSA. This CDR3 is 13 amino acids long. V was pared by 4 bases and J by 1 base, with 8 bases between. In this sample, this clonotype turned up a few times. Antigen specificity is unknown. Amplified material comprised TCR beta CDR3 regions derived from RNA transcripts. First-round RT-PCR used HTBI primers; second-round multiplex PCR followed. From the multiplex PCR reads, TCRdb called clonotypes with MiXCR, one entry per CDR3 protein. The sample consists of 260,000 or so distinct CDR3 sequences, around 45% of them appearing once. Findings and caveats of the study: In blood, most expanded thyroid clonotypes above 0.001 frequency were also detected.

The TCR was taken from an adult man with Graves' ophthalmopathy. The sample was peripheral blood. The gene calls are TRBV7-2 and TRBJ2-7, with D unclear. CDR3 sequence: CASSSVDSYEQYF. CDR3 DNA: TGTGCCAGCAGCTCGGTGGATTCCTACGAGCAGTACTTC.